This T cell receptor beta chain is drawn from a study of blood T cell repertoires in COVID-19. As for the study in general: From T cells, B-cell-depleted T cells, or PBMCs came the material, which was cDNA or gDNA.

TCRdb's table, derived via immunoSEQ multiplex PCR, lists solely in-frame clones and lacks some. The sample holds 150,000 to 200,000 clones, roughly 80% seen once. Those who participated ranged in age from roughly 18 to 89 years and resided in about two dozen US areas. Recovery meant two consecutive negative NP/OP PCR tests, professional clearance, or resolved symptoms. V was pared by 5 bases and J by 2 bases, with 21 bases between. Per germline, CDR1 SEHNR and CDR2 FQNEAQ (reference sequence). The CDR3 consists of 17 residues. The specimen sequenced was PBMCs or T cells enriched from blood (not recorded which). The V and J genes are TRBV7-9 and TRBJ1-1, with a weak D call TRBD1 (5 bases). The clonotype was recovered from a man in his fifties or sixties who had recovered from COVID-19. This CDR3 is CASSRSDSRRLNTEAFF. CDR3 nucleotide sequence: TGTGCCAGCAGCCGATCCGACAGTCGGCGCTTAAACACTGAAGCTTTCTTT.